Below, 27 T cell receptor beta chains from the same sample are listed, as sequenced in a study of radiation and T cells in renal cell carcinoma. Repertoires were generated with immunoSEQ multiplex PCR, while TCRdb's copy carries only in-frame clones and drops some. The data show over 90,000 clones, with approximately 82% seen just once and around 7.9% held by the top ten. Sample time point: blood 4 weeks post-SBRT, at nephrectomy. Treatment: 15 Gy SBRT to primary tumor, nephrectomy 4 weeks later. Sequences were derived from blood, sampled from a patient whose treatment included radiotherapy and nephrectomy. These receptors came from a man aged 55 to 70 with renal cell carcinoma.

This chain joins TRBV14 and TRBJ2-1; D gene unclear. This CDR3 is 16 amino acids long. The germline V gene encodes CDR1 SGHDN and CDR2 FVKESK. Between the trimmed V and J ends, which lost 0 bases and 4 bases, there was a span of 13 bases. The CDR3 loop is CASSQDYSGSYNEQFF. The DNA of the CDR3 is TGTGCCAGCAGCCAAGATTACAGTGGGTCTTACAATGAGCAGTTCTTC.

The rearrangement links TRBV5-1 to TRBJ2-5; 11 bases line up with TRBD1. Trimming at V came to 4 bases and at J to 2 bases, leaving 7 bases not matched to a gene. The CDR3 has 16 amino acids. Germline-derived CDR1 and CDR2 are SGHRS and YFSETQ. The DNA for the CDR3 is TGCGCCAGCAGCCCTGGGACAGGGGGTGTTCAAGAGACCCAGTACTTC. Its translation is CASSPGTGGVQETQYF. The full variable domain, its missing parts supplied by reference TRBV5-1 and TRBJ2-5, is KAGVTQTPRYLIKTRGQQVTLSCSPISGHRSVSWYQQTPGQGLQFLFEYFSETQRNKGNFPGRFSGRQFSNSRSEMNVSTLELGDSALYLCASSPGTGGVQETQYFGPGTRLLVL.

Of note for this clone: One end of the junction is discordant with germline, which a read error may explain. J is TRBJ2-3 and V is TRBV2; D is perhaps TRBD2 (6 bases). The CDR3 sequence is 11 residues long. Germline CDR1 SNHLY, CDR2 FYNNEI. The CDR3 sequence: CASRQLADPEF. The CDR3, as DNA: TGTGCCAGCAGGCAATTAGCGGATCCTGAATTT. Based on the CDR3 plus reference TRBV2 and TRBJ2-3, the full variable domain is EPEVTQTPSHQVTQMGQEVILRCVPISNHLYFYWYRQILGQKVEFLVSFYNNEISEKSEIFDDQFSVERPDGSNFTLKIRSTKLEDSAMYFCASRQLADPEFGPGTRLTVL.

The genes are TRBV27 and TRBJ1-2, with D possibly being TRBD1 (6 bases). V was cut by 6 bases and J by 7 bases, with 15 bases left in between. CDR3 length equals 13 residues. Per the germline V gene, CDR1 is MNHEY and CDR2 is SMNVEV (reference sequence). CDR3 amino acids: CASSIQGFGGYTF. In DNA form, the CDR3 reads TGTGCCAGCAGCATACAGGGTTTTGGTGGCTACACCTTC.

This chain connects TRBV27 to TRBJ2-7, with D perhaps assigned TRBD1 or TRBD2 (6 bases each). The V end was cut by 11 bases, the J end by 3 bases, with 20 bases between. Per germline, CDR1 MNHEY and CDR2 SMNVEV (reference sequence). CDR3 length: 14 amino acids. CDR3 sequence reads: CAGTHSRGGYEQYF. Written as DNA, the CDR3 is TGTGCCGGCACTCATAGCAGGGGAGGCTACGAGCAGTACTTC.

The count of this clone is one. The J gene is TRBJ2-1, the V gene TRBV5-8; 8 bases line up with TRBD1. J gave up 0 bases and V 4 bases, and 3 bases lay outside the gene matches. The CDR3 has 15 amino acids. Germline V gives CDR1 SGHTS, CDR2 YDEGEE. CDR3 DNA sequence: TGTGCCAGCAGCCTAGGGACAGGCTCCTACAATGAGCAGTTCTTC. Its translation: CASSLGTGSYNEQFF.

The chain links TRBV27 to TRBJ2-1, with D possibly being TRBD1 (6 bases). V was shortened by 0 bases and J by 8 bases, with 14 bases between the two germline ends. The CDR3 extends over 15 amino acids. Germline CDR1 MNHEY, CDR2 SMNVEV (reference sequence). The CDR3 here is CASSLSAGVGDEQFF. The CDR3 DNA follows: TGTGCCAGCAGTTTATCGGCAGGGGTGGGCGATGAGCAGTTCTTC.

This clone was counted once. The gene calls are TRBV2 and TRBJ1-2; TRBD1 agrees at 7 bases. The V and J ends lost 5 bases and 7 bases, in that order; junction bases with no gene match: 7. CDR1 and CDR2 from the germline V gene are SNHLY and FYNNEI. The CDR3 is made up of 13 amino acids. The CDR3 here is CASSIGGSVGYTF. CDR3 DNA sequence: TGTGCCAGCAGTATAGGGGGCTCGGTTGGCTACACCTTC.

This chain uses TRBV21-1 with TRBJ2-7. TRBV21-1 is reported as a pseudogene. The CDR3 is 11 amino acids. CDR3 in amino acids: CASRGSEEQYF. In DNA form, the CDR3 reads TGTGCCAGCAGGGGTTCTGAAGAGCAGTACTTC.

The chain joins TRBV28 to TRBJ2-7; unclear D gene. The CDR3 runs 10 residues. V lost 5 bases and J 6 bases, leaving 5 bases between the germline ends. The germline CDR1 and CDR2 sequences are MDHEN and SYDVKM. DNA for the CDR3: TGTGCCAGCAGTACCGCCGAGCAGTACTTC. Its protein product is CASSTAEQYF.

V usage is TRBV7-9 and J usage is TRBJ2-7, with D uncertain. Germline V gene sequence: CDR1 SEHNR, CDR2 FQNEAQ (reference sequence). The CDR3 contains 13 residues. The V end lost 5 bases, the J end lost 6 bases, and 14 bases lay between the germline ends. CDR3 sequence reads: CASSPSGPIEQYF. The CDR3 DNA is TGTGCCAGCAGCCCGTCCGGGCCGATCGAGCAGTACTTC.

This chain joins TRBV5-1 and TRBJ2-7; 9 bases line up with TRBD2. The V gene's germline CDR1 is SGHRS and CDR2 YFSETQ. The V segment lost 4 bases and the J segment 6 bases; nucleotides outside the gene matches: 11. CDR3 length: 15 amino acids. The CDR3 protein is CASSGTGTSKGEQYF. The CDR3 coding sequence is TGCGCCAGCAGCGGAACCGGGACTAGCAAGGGCGAGCAGTACTTC.

The chain couples TRBV9 to TRBJ1-3; D gene uncertain. CDR3 length: 15 amino acids. Germline loops: CDR1 SGDLS, CDR2 YYNGEE. V gave up 0 bases and J gave up 0 bases, with 7 bases separating them. The CDR3: CASSVEGGSGNTIYF. The CDR3 DNA reads as TGTGCCAGCAGCGTAGAAGGTGGCTCTGGAAACACCATATATTTT. Drawing the rest from reference TRBV9 and TRBJ1-3, the complete variable domain is DSGVTQTPKHLITATGQRVTLRCSPRSGDLSVYWYQQSLDQGLQFLIQYYNGEERAKGNILERFSAQQFPDLHSELNLSSLELGDSALYFCASSVEGGSGNTIYFGEGSWLTVV.

In this sample, this clone turned up once. This sequence joins TRBV19 and TRBJ2-5, with a tentative D call TRBD2 (5 bases). Trimming pared 3 bases from V and 4 bases from J, leaving 6 bases between. Germline loops: CDR1 LNHDA, CDR2 SQIVND (reference sequence). This CDR3 has 12 residues. The CDR3 sequence: CASSIRGETQYF. The CDR3 DNA reads as TGTGCCAGTAGTATTCGGGGAGAGACCCAGTACTTC.

The chain has TRBV4-1 and TRBJ2-3, with 7 bases fitting TRBD2. Germline trimming cut 4 bases from V and 4 bases from J; bases unmatched to any gene: 14. Germline V lookup: CDR1 MGHRA, CDR2 YSYEKL. This CDR3 is built from 17 residues. The CDR3 region is CASSPPGRRERADTQYF. In DNA, the CDR3 is TGCGCCAGCAGCCCCCCGGGTCGGCGGGAGAGGGCAGATACGCAGTATTTT.

This clone was recorded only once. V is TRBV18 and J is TRBJ1-2, with 7 bases matching TRBD1. CDR1 KGHSH and CDR2 LQKENI come from the germline V gene. V lost 3 bases to trimming and J lost 8 bases; unmatched junction nucleotides: 12. The CDR3 consists of 15 residues. CDR3 amino acids: CASSPGADRDQGYTF. The CDR3 nucleotides read TGTGCCAGCTCACCGGGGGCTGACAGGGATCAAGGCTACACCTTC.

This rearrangement joins TRBV15 to TRBJ1-1; the D is unclear. The germline V and J ends were trimmed by 0 bases and 1 base, with 6 bases remaining between them. Germline CDR1 LNHNV, CDR2 YYDKDF (reference sequence). This CDR3 has 14 amino acids. CDR3 nucleotides: TGTGCCACCAGCAGAGACAGCGGGAACACTGAAGCTTTCTTT. It yields the protein CATSRDSGNTEAFF.

The chain joins TRBV19 to TRBJ1-3; TRBD1 matches 8 bases. Trimming removed 11 bases from V and 5 bases from J; junction bases left unmatched: 8. The CDR3 loop spans 13 amino acids. Germline CDR1 LNHDA, CDR2 SQIVND (reference sequence). The CDR3: CACQRDRRNTIYF. DNA of the CDR3: TGTGCCTGCCAACGGGACAGGAGAAACACCATATATTTT.

The gene calls are TRBV7-2 and TRBJ2-1; D is unclear. Trimming took 3 bases from V and 6 from J, leaving 3 bases between them. The CDR3 totals 11 residues. Germline CDR1 is SGHTA and CDR2 is FQGNSA. The chain's CDR3 is CASSFFNEQFF. The CDR3 DNA reads TGTGCCAGCAGCTTTTTCAATGAGCAGTTCTTC.

V is TRBV28 and J is TRBJ1-2; D unclear. The germline gives CDR1 MDHEN, CDR2 SYDVKM. V lost 2 bases and J 7 bases, leaving 20 bases between the germline ends. The CDR3 is made up of 16 amino acids. The CDR3 protein is CASSLVVDTTGIGYTF. CDR3 DNA sequence: TGTGCCAGCAGTTTAGTCGTCGATACGACCGGGATTGGCTACACCTTC.

A few counts support this clone. The V call is TRBV11-2, the J call TRBJ1-1, with D uncertain. Trimming removed 3 bases from V and 0 bases from J, with 5 bases in between. The CDR3 has 13 amino acids. Germline V gene lookup returns CDR1 SGHAT and CDR2 FQNNGV. CDR3 residues: CASSFDVNTEAFF. The CDR3 DNA reads as TGTGCCAGCAGCTTCGACGTGAACACTGAAGCTTTCTTT.

The chain joins TRBV10-2 to TRBJ2-3; TRBD2 matches at 9 bases. Germline loops: CDR1 WSHSY, CDR2 SAAADI. The V gene end was trimmed by 7 bases and the J gene end by 3 bases; junction bases not matched to a gene: 8. This CDR3 is built from 15 residues. Here the CDR3 reads CASKRAGGGTDTQYF. CDR3 nucleotides: TGCGCCAGCAAGCGAGCGGGAGGCGGGACAGATACGCAGTATTTT.

The gene calls are TRBV2 and TRBJ2-7, with D perhaps TRBD1 (6 bases). Germline V lookup: CDR1 SNHLY, CDR2 FYNNEI. The CDR3 sequence is 14 residues long. The ends were cut back, 6 bases at V and 5 bases at J, with 17 bases in the middle. The CDR3 reads CASSYRGSFDEQYF. The CDR3 nucleotides read TGTGCCAGCAGCTATAGGGGGTCTTTCGACGAGCAGTACTTC.

In its sample, this clone was seen a few times. This rearrangement joins TRBV29-1 to TRBJ1-2; a possible D gene is TRBD1 (5 bases). The germline V gene encodes CDR1 SQVTM and CDR2 ANQGSEA. V gave up 2 bases and J gave up 5 bases, with 24 bases separating them. The CDR3 sequence is 17 residues long. This chain's CDR3 is CSVEYMGTDALRYGYTF. Written as DNA, the CDR3 is TGCAGCGTTGAATATATGGGGACCGATGCTCTCCGGTATGGCTACACCTTC.

The CDR3 loop is CATSRDRANPPTNYGYTF. The DNA for the CDR3 is TGTGCCACCAGCAGAGATCGGGCCAACCCGCCTACTAACTATGGCTACACCTTC. The chain couples TRBV15 to TRBJ1-2; D unclear. CDR3 length: 18 amino acids. Germline values: CDR1 LNHNV, CDR2 YYDKDF (reference sequence). Between the trimmed V and J ends, which lost 0 bases and 0 bases, there was a span of 17 bases.

V is TRBV15 and J is TRBJ2-7; TRBD1 matches 8 bases. The CDR3 covers 17 residues. Losses at the gene ends were 3 bases for V and 4 bases for J; bases not matched to a gene: 14. The germline CDR1 and CDR2 sequences are LNHNV and YYDKDF (reference sequence). CDR3 nucleotide sequence: TGTGCCACCAGCAGTGCTGCTGGACAGGGAGAAAATTACGAGCAGTACTTC. Translated, it gives CATSSAAGQGENYEQYF.

The V call is TRBV11-2, the J call TRBJ2-5; 7 bases fit TRBD1. J gave up 5 bases and V 3 bases, and 9 bases lay outside the gene matches. The CDR3 sequence is 15 residues long. CDR1 is SGHAT, CDR2 FQNNGV, per germline. The CDR3, as DNA: TGTGCCAGCAGCTTGAGGGGACAGTCCACCGAGACCCAGTACTTC. Its protein is CASSLRGQSTETQYF.